This T cell receptor (beta chain) originates from a study of control samples from healthy donors and cancer patients. The V segment lost 3 bases and the J segment 0 bases; nucleotides outside the gene matches: 5. The CDR3 loop spans 16 amino acids. Germline CDR1 and CDR2: PRHDT and FYEKMQ (reference sequence). Only in-frame clones appear in the TCRdb table, and some are missing; sequencing was by immunoSEQ multiplex PCR. Counted here are 100,000 to 150,000 clones, 80% to 95% occurring once; the ten biggest clones make up 2% to 3%. The sequence came from a middle-aged man in good health. Sequenced material: blood. This chain connects TRBV13 to TRBJ2-3; 8 positions agree with TRBD2. CDR3 DNA: TGTGCCAGCAGCTTGTTGTCGGGGGGGAGCACAGATACGCAGTATTTT. This codes for CASSLLSGGSTDTQYF.